This T cell receptor (beta chain) was sequenced in a study of CD8 T cells in ankylosing spondylitis. Findings of the study overall: Past studies reported some motif variants in reactive arthritis synovial fluid and blood. The authors found the disease-linked clones to be CD8+ and relatively rare in peripheral blood. Reported data indicate significant enrichment of disease-linked clones within matched ankylosing spondylitis synovial fluid. Seven to nine highly homologous variants formed a TCR beta motif that appeared characteristic of ankylosing spondylitis blood.

A word on this clonotype: The antigen is not known.

Trimming cost V 1 base and J 6 bases, with 12 bases left between them. Germline CDR1 DFQATT, CDR2 SNEGSKA (reference sequence). This CDR3 has 13 amino acids. Preparation of TCR beta libraries was done by quantitative 5'-RACE with molecular barcodes. MiXCR, run by TCRdb on the 5' RACE reads, gives a single entry per CDR3 protein. The data contain 750,000 to 850,000 distinct CDR3 sequences, roughly 12% of them singletons. The clonotype was recovered from a male donor with ankylosing spondylitis. The sample comprised blood, either unsorted or a sorted T cell fraction (not recorded which). The chain is built from TRBV20-1 and TRBJ1-1; D is unclear. DNA for the CDR3: TGCAGTGCTAGAGTCAGGCGCCGGTCTGAAGCTTTCTTT. Protein sequence: CSARVRRRSEAFF.